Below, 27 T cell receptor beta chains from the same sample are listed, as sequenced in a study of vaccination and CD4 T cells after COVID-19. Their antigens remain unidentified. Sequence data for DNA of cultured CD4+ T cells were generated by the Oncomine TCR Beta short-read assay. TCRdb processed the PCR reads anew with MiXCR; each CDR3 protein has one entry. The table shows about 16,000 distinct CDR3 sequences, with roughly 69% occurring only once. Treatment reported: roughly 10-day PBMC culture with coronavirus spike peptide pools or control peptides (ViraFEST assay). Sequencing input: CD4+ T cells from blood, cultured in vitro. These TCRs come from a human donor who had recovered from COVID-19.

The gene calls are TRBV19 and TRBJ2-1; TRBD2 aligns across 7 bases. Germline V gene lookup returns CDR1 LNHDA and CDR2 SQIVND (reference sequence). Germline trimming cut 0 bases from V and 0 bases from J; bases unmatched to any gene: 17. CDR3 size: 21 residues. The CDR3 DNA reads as TGTGCCAGTAGTATAGATCTATGGATCTTCTCAGGCGGGAGCTCCTACAATGAGCAGTTCTTC. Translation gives CASSIDLWIFSGGSSYNEQFF. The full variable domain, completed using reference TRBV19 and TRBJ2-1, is DGGITQSPKYLFRKEGQNVTLSCEQNLNHDAMYWYRQDPGQGLRLIYYSQIVNDFQKGDIAEGYSVSREKKESFPLTVTSAQKNPTAFYLCASSIDLWIFSGGSSYNEQFFGPGTRLTVL.

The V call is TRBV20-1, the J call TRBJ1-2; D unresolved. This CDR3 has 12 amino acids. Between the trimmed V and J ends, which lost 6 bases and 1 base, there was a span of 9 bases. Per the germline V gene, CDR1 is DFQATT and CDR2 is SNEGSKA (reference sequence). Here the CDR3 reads CSASVYNYGYTF. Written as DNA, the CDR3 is TGCAGTGCGAGTGTCTATAACTATGGCTACACCTTC.

As DNA, the CDR3 is TGTGCCAGCAGCGCTAGCCTGGAGGAAAGCACAGATACGCAGTATTTT. This sequence encodes CASSASLEESTDTQYF. V and J are TRBV7-8 and TRBJ2-3; TRBD2 might be the D (5 bases). Germline CDR1 reads SGHVS; CDR2 reads FQNEAQ. The V end was cut by 5 bases, the J end by 0 bases, with 15 bases between. This CDR3 is built from 16 residues. Full variable domain (remainder filled in from reference TRBV7-8 and TRBJ2-3): GAGVSQSPRYKVAKRGQDVALRCDPISGHVSLFWYQQALGQGPEFLTYFQNEAQLDKSGLPSDRFFAERPEGSVSTLKIQRTQQEDSAVYLCASSASLEESTDTQYFGPGTRLTVL.

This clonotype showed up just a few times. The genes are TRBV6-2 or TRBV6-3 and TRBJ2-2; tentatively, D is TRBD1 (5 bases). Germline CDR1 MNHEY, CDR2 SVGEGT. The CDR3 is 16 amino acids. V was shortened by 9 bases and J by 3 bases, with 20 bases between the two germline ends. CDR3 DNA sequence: TGTGCCAGTAATAACCCGACAGTTGGGTACACCGGGGAGCTGTTTTTT. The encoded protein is CASNNPTVGYTGELFF.

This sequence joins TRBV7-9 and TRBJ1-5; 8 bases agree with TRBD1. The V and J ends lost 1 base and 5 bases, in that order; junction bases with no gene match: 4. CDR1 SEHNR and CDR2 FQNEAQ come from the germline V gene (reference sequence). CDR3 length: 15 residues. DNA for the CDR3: TGTGCCAGCAGCTTAGGGACAGGGTCGGATCAGCCCCAGCATTTT. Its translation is CASSLGTGSDQPQHF. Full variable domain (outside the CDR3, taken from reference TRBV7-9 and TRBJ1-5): DTGVSQNPRHKITKRGQNVTFRCDPISEHNRLYWYRQTLGQGPEFLTYFQNEAQLEKSRLLSDRFSAERPKGSFSTLEIQRTEQGDSAMYLCASSLGTGSDQPQHFGDGTRLSIL.

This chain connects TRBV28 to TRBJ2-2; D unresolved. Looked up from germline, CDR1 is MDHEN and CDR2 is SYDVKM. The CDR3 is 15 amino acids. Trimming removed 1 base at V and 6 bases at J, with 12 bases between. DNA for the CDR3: TGTGCCAGCAGTTTATTTGATAGGGTCGCCGGGGAGCTGTTTTTT. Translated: CASSLFDRVAGELFF.

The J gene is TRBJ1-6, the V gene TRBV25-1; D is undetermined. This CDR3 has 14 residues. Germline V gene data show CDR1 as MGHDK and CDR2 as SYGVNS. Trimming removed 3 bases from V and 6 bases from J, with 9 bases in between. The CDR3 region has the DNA TGTGCCAGCAGTGAGCGGCGGGGTAATTCACCCCTCCACTTT. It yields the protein CASSERRGNSPLHF.

The CDR3 reads CASSEGSGGYNEQFF. CDR3 sequence (DNA): TGTGCCAGCAGTGAAGGGTCGGGGGGCTACAATGAGCAGTTCTTC. This sequence joins TRBV6-1 and TRBJ2-1, with 7 bases lining up with TRBD2. Germline V CDR1 and CDR2: MNHNS, SASEGT. Trimming took 1 base from V and 3 from J; bases not matched to a gene: 3. The CDR3 is made up of 15 amino acids.

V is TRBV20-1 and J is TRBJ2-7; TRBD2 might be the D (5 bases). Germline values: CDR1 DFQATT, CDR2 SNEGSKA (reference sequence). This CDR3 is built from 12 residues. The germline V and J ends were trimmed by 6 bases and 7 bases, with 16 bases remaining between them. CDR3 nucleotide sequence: TGCAGTGCGAGACCCAGCGGCGGGGAGCAGTACTTC. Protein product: CSARPSGGEQYF.

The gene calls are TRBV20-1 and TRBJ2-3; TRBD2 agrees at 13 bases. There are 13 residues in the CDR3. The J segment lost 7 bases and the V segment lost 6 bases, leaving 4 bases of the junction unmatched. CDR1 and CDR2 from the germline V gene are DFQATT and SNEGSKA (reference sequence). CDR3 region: CSAWTSGSYTQYF. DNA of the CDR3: TGCAGTGCCTGGACTAGCGGGAGTTATACGCAGTATTTT.

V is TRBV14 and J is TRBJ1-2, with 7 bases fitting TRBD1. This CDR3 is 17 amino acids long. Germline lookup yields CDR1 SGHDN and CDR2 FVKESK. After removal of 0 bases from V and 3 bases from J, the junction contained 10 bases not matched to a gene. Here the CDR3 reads CASSQDIVQGRYYGYTF. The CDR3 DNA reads TGTGCCAGCAGCCAAGACATCGTACAGGGGCGTTACTATGGCTACACCTTC.

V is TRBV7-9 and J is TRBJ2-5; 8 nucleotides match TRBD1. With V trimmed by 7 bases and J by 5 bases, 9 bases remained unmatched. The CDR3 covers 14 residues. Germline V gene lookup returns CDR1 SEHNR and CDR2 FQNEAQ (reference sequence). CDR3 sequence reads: CASNLQGVRETQYF. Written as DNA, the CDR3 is TGTGCCAGCAATCTACAGGGGGTAAGGGAGACCCAGTACTTC.

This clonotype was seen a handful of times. The CDR3 region has the DNA TGCAGTGCTAGAGGAACCGACGGAAACACTGAAGCTTTCTTT. It encodes CSARGTDGNTEAFF. The chain employs TRBV20-1 and TRBJ1-1; D gene unclear. The CDR3 is 14 residues long. Germline V CDR1 and CDR2: DFQATT, SNEGSKA (reference sequence). V dropped 1 base and J dropped 2 bases, with 11 bases sitting between them.

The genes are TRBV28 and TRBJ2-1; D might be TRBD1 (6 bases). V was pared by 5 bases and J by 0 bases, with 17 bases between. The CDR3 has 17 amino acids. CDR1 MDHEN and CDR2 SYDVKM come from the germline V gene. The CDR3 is CASSALTGLSSYNEQFF. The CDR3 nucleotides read TGTGCCAGCAGTGCACTTACAGGGCTTAGCTCCTACAATGAGCAGTTCTTC.

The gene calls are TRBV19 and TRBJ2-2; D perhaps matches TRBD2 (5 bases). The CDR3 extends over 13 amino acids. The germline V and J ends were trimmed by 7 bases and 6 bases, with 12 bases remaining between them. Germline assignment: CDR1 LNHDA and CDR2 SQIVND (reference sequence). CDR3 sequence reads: CASKRARAGELFF. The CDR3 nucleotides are TGTGCCAGTAAGAGGGCTCGGGCCGGGGAGCTGTTTTTT.

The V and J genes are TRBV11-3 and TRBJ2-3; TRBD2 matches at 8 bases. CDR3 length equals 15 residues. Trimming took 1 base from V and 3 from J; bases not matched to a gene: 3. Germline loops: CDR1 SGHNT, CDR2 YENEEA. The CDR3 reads CASSLVLAGTDTQYF. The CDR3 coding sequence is TGTGCCAGCAGCTTAGTTTTAGCGGGGACAGATACGCAGTATTTT.

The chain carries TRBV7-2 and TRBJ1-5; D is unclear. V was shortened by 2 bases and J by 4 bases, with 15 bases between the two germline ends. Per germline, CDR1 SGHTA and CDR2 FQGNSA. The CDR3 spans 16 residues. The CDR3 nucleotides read TGTGCCAGCAGCTTACTTGCTGTGCGGAATAATCAGCCCCAGCATTTT. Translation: CASSLLAVRNNQPQHF.

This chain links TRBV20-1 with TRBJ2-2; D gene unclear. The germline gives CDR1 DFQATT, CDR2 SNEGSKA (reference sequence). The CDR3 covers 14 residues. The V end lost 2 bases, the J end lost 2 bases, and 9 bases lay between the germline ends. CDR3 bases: TGCAGTGCTAGACATTCTTTAAACACCGGGGAGCTGTTTTTT. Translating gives CSARHSLNTGELFF.

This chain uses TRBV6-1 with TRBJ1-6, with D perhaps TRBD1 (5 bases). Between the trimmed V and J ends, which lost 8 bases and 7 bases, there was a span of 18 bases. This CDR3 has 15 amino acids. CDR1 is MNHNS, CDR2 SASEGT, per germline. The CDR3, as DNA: TGTGCCAGCTATAGGGTGGGACTCGTGAATTCACCCCTCCACTTT. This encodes CASYRVGLVNSPLHF.

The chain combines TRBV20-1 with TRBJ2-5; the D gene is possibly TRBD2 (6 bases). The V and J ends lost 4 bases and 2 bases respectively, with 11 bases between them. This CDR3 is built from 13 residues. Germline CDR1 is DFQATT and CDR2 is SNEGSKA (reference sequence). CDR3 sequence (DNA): TGCAGTGCTAAGGACTACCAACAAGAGACCCAGTACTTC. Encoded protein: CSAKDYQQETQYF.

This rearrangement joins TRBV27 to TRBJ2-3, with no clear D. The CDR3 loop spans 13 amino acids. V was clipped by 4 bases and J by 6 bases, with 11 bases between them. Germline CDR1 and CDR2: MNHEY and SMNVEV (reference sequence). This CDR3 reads CASSYYPRDTQYF. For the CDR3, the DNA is TGTGCCAGCAGTTACTACCCTCGGGATACGCAGTATTTT.

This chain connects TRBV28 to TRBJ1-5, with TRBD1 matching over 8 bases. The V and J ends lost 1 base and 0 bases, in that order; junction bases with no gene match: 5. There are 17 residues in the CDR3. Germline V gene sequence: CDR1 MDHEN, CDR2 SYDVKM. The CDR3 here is CASSLFWTGNSNQPQHF. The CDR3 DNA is TGTGCCAGCAGTTTATTCTGGACAGGGAATAGCAATCAGCCCCAGCATTTT.

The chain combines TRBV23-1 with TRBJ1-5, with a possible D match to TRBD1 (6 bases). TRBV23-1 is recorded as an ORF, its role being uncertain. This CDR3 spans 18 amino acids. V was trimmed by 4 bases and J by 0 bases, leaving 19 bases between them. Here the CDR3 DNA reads TGCGCCAGCAGTCTAGGGACAAATGGGACAAATAGCAATCAGCCCCAGCATTTT. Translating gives CASSLGTNGTNSNQPQHF.

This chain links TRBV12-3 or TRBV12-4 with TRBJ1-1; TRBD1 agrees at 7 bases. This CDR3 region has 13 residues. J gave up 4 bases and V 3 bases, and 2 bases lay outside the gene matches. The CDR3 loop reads CASSFRGGTEAFF. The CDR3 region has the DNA TGTGCCAGCAGTTTCAGGGGGGGCACTGAAGCTTTCTTT.

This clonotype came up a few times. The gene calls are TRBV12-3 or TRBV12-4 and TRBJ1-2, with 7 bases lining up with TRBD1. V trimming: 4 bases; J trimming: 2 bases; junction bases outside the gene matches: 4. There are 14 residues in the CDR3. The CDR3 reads CASSYRGRNYGYTF. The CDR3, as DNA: TGTGCCAGCAGTTACAGGGGTAGAAACTATGGCTACACCTTC.

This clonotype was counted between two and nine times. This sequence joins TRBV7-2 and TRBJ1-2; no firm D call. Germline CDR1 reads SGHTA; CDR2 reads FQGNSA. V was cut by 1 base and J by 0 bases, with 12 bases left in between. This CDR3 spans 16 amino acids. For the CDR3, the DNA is TGTGCCAGCAGCTTAGACGGACGGGTAGCTAACTATGGCTACACCTTC. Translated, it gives CASSLDGRVANYGYTF.

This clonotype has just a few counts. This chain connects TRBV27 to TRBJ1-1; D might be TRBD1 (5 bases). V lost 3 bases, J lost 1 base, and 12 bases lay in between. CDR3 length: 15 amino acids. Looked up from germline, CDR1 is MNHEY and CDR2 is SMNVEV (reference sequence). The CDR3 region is CASSLGYTGNTEAFF. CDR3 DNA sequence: TGTGCCAGCAGTTTGGGTTATACAGGGAACACTGAAGCTTTCTTT.